Following are 3 T cell receptor beta chains from one sample sequenced in a study of cytomegalovirus exposure and HLA in healthy donors. 13 Jbeta primers and 60 Vbeta primers were used for the PCR. Produced via immunoSEQ multiplex PCR; TCRdb's table is partial and in-frame only. Among about 88,000 clones, approximately 71% were seen once, and the ten largest hold more than 15%. Material: PBMCs. These receptors came from a woman aged 18-29 years in good health and CMV-seropositive.

The chain employs TRBV27 and TRBJ1-1; perhaps TRBD1 as D (6 bases). V lost 6 bases and J lost 0, with 17 bases in between. Germline V gives CDR1 MNHEY, CDR2 SMNVEV (reference sequence). The CDR3 loop spans 16 amino acids. As DNA, the CDR3 is TGTGCCAGCAGGAGCCGGATAGGGGGGGTGAACACTGAAGCTTTCTTT. This sequence encodes CASRSRIGGVNTEAFF.

The chain recombines TRBV6-1 with TRBJ2-2, with D tentatively TRBD2 (6 bases). Trimming left V 5 bases short and J 5 bases short, with 15 bases between. The germline V gene encodes CDR1 MNHNS and CDR2 SASEGT. The CDR3 sequence is 15 residues long. For the CDR3, the DNA is TGTGCCAGCAGTTCCCAGGGACTTACTACCGGGGAGCTGTTTTTT. It specifies CASSSQGLTTGELFF.

The chain combines TRBV19 with TRBJ1-6; a possible D gene is TRBD1 (6 bases). Germline-derived CDR1 and CDR2 are LNHDA and SQIVND (reference sequence). The CDR3 is made up of 14 amino acids. The V and J ends lost 10 bases and 7 bases respectively, with 17 bases between them. CDR3 in amino acids: CATDTGQTNSPLHF. The CDR3 nucleotides read TGTGCCACCGACACGGGACAAACAAATTCACCCCTCCACTTT.